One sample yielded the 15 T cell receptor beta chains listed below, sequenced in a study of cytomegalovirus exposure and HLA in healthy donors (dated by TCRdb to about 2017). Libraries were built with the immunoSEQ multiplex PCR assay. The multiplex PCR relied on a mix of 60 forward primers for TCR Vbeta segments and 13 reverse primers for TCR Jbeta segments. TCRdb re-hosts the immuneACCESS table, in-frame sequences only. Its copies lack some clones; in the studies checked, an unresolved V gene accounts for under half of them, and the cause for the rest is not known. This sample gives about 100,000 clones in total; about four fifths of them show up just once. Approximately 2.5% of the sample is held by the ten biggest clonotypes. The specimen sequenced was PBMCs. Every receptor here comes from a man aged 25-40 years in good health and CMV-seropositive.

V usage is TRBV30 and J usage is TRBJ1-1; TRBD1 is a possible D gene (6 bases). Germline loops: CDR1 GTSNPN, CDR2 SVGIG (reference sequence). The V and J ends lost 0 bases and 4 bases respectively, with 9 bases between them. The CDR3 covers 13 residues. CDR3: CAWSVGGGTEAFF. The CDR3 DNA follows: TGTGCCTGGAGTGTAGGGGGGGGCACTGAAGCTTTCTTT.

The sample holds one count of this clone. In nucleotides, the CDR3 is TGCAGCGTCGTTTTCGTGGCGGGGGTTTATGAGCAGTTCTTC. It yields the protein CSVVFVAGVYEQFF. The chain carries TRBV29-1 and TRBJ2-1; 7 nucleotides match TRBD2. Per germline, CDR1 SQVTM and CDR2 ANQGSEA. J lost 8 bases, V lost 6 bases, and 13 bases had no gene match. The CDR3 extends over 14 amino acids.

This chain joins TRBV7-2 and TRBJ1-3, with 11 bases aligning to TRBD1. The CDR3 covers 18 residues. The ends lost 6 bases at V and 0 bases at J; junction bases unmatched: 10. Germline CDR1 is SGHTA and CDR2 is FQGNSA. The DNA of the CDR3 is TGTGCCAGCAGAGGGACAGGGGGTCCTGGATTCTCTGGAAACACCATATATTTT. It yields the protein CASRGTGGPGFSGNTIYF.

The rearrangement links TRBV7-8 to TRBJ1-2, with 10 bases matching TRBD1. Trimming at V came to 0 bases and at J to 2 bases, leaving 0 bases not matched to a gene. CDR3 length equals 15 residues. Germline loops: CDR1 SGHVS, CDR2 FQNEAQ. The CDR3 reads CASSLAGQGNYGYTF. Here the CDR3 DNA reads TGTGCCAGCAGCTTAGCGGGACAGGGGAACTATGGCTACACCTTC.

CDR3 sequence: CASSVASVDTQYF. The CDR3 DNA reads TGTGCCAGCAGCGTCGCTAGCGTTGATACGCAGTATTTT. The genes are TRBV5-4 and TRBJ2-3; D perhaps matches TRBD2 (6 bases). The germline CDR1 and CDR2 sequences are SGHNT and YYREEE (reference sequence). The CDR3 loop spans 13 amino acids. Trimming removed 4 bases at V and 6 bases at J, with 12 bases between.

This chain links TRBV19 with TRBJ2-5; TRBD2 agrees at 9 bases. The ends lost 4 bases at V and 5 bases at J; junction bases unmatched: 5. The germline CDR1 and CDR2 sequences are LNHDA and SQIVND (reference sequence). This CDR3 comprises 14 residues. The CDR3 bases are TGTGCCAGTAGTAGCGGGACTAGCTCCGAGACCCAGTACTTC. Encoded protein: CASSSGTSSETQYF.

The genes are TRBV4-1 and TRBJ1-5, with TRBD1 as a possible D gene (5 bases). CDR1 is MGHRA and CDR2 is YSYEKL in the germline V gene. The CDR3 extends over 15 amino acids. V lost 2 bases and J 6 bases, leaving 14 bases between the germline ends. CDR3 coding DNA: TGCGCCAGCAGCCAACCCAGGGATCTCTTTCAGCCCCAGCATTTT. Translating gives CASSQPRDLFQPQHF.

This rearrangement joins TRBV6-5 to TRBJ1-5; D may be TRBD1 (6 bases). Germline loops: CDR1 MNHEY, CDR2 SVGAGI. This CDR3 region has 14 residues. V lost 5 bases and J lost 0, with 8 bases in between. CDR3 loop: CASSRTVSNQPQHF. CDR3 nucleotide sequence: TGTGCCAGCAGTCGGACAGTTAGCAATCAGCCCCAGCATTTT.

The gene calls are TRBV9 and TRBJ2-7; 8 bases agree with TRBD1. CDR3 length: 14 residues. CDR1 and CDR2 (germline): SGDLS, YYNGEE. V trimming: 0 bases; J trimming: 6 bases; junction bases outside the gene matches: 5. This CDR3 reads CASSVAPGTGEQYF. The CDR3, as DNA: TGTGCCAGCAGCGTAGCCCCCGGGACAGGCGAGCAGTACTTC. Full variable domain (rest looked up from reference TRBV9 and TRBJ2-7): DSGVTQTPKHLITATGQRVTLRCSPRSGDLSVYWYQQSLDQGLQFLIQYYNGEERAKGNILERFSAQQFPDLHSELNLSSLELGDSALYFCASSVAPGTGEQYFGPGTRLTVT.

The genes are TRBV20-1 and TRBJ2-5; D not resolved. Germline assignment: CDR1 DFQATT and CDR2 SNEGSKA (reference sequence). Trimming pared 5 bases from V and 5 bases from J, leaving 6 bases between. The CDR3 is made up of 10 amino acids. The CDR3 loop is CSAEEETQYF. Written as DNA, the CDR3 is TGCAGTGCTGAGGAGGAGACCCAGTACTTC.

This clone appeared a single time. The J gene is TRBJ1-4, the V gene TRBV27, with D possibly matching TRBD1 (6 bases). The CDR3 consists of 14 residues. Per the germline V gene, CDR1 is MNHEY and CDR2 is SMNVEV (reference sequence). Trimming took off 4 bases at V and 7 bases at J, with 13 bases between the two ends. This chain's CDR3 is CASSSPGAVEKLFF. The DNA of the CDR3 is TGTGCCAGCAGTTCGCCAGGGGCCGTTGAAAAACTGTTTTTT.

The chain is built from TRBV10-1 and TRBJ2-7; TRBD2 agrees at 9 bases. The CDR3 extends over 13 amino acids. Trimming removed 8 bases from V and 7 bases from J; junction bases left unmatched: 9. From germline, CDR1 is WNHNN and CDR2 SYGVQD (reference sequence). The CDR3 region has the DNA TGCGCCAGCGCTCCTAGCGGGGCGGGAGAGCAGTACTTC. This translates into CASAPSGAGEQYF.

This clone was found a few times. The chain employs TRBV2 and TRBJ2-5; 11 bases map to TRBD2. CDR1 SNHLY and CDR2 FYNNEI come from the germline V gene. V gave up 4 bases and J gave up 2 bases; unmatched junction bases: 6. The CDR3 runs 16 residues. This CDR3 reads CASSVGVAGGQETQYF. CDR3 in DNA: TGTGCCAGCAGTGTCGGGGTAGCGGGGGGGCAAGAGACCCAGTACTTC.

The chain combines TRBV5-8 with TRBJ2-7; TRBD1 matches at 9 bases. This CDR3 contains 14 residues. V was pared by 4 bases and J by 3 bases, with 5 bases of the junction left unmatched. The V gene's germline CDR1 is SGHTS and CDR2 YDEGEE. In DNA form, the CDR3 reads TGTGCCAGCAGCGGGACAGGGTTATTCTACGAGCAGTACTTC. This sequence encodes CASSGTGLFYEQYF.

CDR3 loop: CASSLIDSQETQYF. CDR3 bases: TGCGCCAGCAGCTTGATCGACAGCCAAGAGACCCAGTACTTC. The genes are TRBV5-1 and TRBJ2-5, with D tentatively TRBD1 (5 bases). The ends were cut back, 1 base at V and 1 base at J, with 8 bases in the middle. The germline CDR1 and CDR2 sequences are SGHRS and YFSETQ. The CDR3 is made up of 14 amino acids.